This T cell receptor (beta chain) was sequenced during a study of T-cell reconstitution after alpha-beta-depleted transplantation in children. This clonotype has just one count. Antigen specificity is unknown. Preparation of the TCRbeta library was carried out with unique molecular identifiers. Via MiXCR, TCRdb re-called the PCR reads, giving one row per CDR3 protein. Of fewer than 700,000 distinct CDR3 sequences listed, 20% to 25% are singletons. CDR3 length equals 13 residues. The V end lost 4 bases, the J end lost 6 bases, and 13 bases lay between the germline ends. The germline CDR1 and CDR2 sequences are SGHRS and YFSETQ. Broader study findings: Newly produced T cells mostly provided counts and TCRbeta diversity after one year, as hyperexpanded clones declined. Where alpha-beta T cells came from about two months after transplant was reportedly several hundred expanded graft clones. After transplant, high TCRbeta diversity at day 60 in some patients arose from surviving recipient T cells and thymic progenitors.

The clonotype was recovered from a boy in the first two years of life who had a stem cell transplant for acute myeloid leukemia, so the T cells may come from the graft donor. J is TRBJ1-2 and V is TRBV5-1, with a tentative D call TRBD1 (5 bases). Sequences were derived from PBMCs, mostly from graft donor cells, sampled 360 days after TCRalphabeta/CD19-depleted stem cell transplant. The CDR3 region has the DNA TGCGCCAGCAGCGGGGCCCGTTCGGATGGCTACACCTTC. It is translated as CASSGARSDGYTF.